The rows below give T cell receptor beta chains drawn from one sample of a study of blood T cell repertoires in COVID-19. Measured with immunoSEQ multiplex PCR; TCRdb has only the in-frame clones, and not every one. The sample has some 220,000 clones; nearly 90% are singletons. Material for sequencing was peripheral blood. Every receptor here comes from a young woman who had recovered from COVID-19. Each CDR3 is given with its conserved first and last residue. Each record gives: J gene, V gene, D gene, clone size, CDR3 DNA, CDR3 protein. D genes are given only for firm matches. Part of the rows lack a size; the others show once, few, many or a class for expanded clones.

TRBJ2-7	TRBV6-5	.	.	TGTGCCAGCAGAATAATAGGAGCAGGGGCCTACGAGCAGTACTTC	CASRIIGAGAYEQYF
TRBJ1-6	TRBV13	TRBD1	.	TGTGCCAGCAGCTTACCCACGACAGGGGGCCTTAATTCACCCCTCCACTTT	CASSLPTTGGLNSPLHF
TRBJ1-6	TRBV30	TRBD1	.	TGTGCCTGGAGTATGGGGCTGGGGCAGGGGGTTTCACCCCTCCACTTT	CAWSMGLGQGVSPLHF
TRBJ1-5	TRBV19	.	.	TGTGCCAGTCGAGAACAGTTCAATCAGCCCCAGCATTTT	CASREQFNQPQHF
TRBJ2-2	TRBV9	.	.	TGTGCCAGCAGCAATCCAGGGAGGGGGAAGAACACCGGGGAGCTGTTTTTT	CASSNPGRGKNTGELFF
TRBJ1-2	TRBV19	.	.	TGTGCCAGGACATCTACCCATGGCTACACCTTC	CARTSTHGYTF
TRBJ2-2	TRBV9	.	.	TGTGCCAGCAGCGTAGGGGCTCCGGTCGGCGGGGAGCTGTTTTTT	CASSVGAPVGGELFF
TRBJ2-7	TRBV11-2	TRBD2	once	TGTGCCAGCAGCCCCGGACTAGCGAAAGGAAGGCAGTACTTC	CASSPGLAKGRQYF
TRBJ1-6	TRBV10-3	TRBD1	.	TGTGCCATCAGTGAAGGGACAGGCCCTTCACCCCTCCACTTT	CAISEGTGPSPLHF
TRBJ2-1	TRBV4-3	.	.	TGCGCCAGCAGCCAAAATATAGACAGCTCCTACAATGAGCAGTTCTTC	CASSQNIDSSYNEQFF
TRBJ1-2	TRBV7-3	TRBD1	.	TGTGCCAGCAGCTTAACCGGGACAGAAGCTAACTATGGCTACACCTTC	CASSLTGTEANYGYTF
TRBJ2-1	TRBV25-1	TRBD2	.	TGTGCCAGCAGTGAATTGAGGGAGGGCCGGGGCTACAATGAGCAGTTCTTC	CASSELREGRGYNEQFF
TRBJ1-1	TRBV7-9	TRBD1	.	TGTGCCAGCAGTTCTGGACAGGGGTTGGTAGCTTTCTTT	CASSSGQGLVAFF
TRBJ2-4	TRBV5-4	.	.	TGTGCCAGCAGCTTGGAAGGGACAACCAAAAACATTCAGTACTTC	CASSLEGTTKNIQYF
TRBJ1-2	TRBV27	TRBD1	.	TGTGCCAGCAGTTTATCCCCTCCCCCCGACAGGGACTATGGCTACACCTTC	CASSLSPPPDRDYGYTF
TRBJ2-7	TRBV3-1/TRBV3-2	.	.	TGTGCCAGCAGCCTATTTTCGCAGGGAGGCTACGAGCAGTACTTC	CASSLFSQGGYEQYF
TRBJ2-7	TRBV7-2	.	.	TGTGCCAGCAGCGGAGCTGGGCGTGGGGCCGAGCAGTACTTC	CASSGAGRGAEQYF
TRBJ1-6	TRBV7-9	.	.	TGTGCCAGCAGCTTAGACAGCCGGCCAAATTCACCCCTCCACTTT	CASSLDSRPNSPLHF
TRBJ1-1	TRBV6-6	.	.	TGTGCCAGCAAGCCGCCGAGTTCGAACACTGAAGCTTTCTTT	CASKPPSSNTEAFF
TRBJ2-5	TRBV6-1	TRBD1	few	TGTGCCAGCAGTGACAACAGGGGAAGGGAGACCCAGTACTTC	CASSDNRGRETQYF
TRBJ1-1	TRBV13	.	.	TGTGCCAGCAGCCCCCCGGCGGAAGGGGAATTTGAAGCTTTCTTT	CASSPPAEGEFEAFF
TRBJ1-1	TRBV7-9	TRBD1	.	TGTGCCAGCAGCGATCCGGGACAGTACGACGCCACTGAAGCTTTCTTT	CASSDPGQYDATEAFF
TRBJ1-6	TRBV4-3	.	.	TGCGCCAGCAGCCAAACAGGGAACTCACCCCTCCACTTT	CASSQTGNSPLHF
TRBJ2-7	TRBV27	.	.	TGTGCCAGCACCTTCTCCGGGAACCGACGCTACGAGCAGTACTTC	CASTFSGNRRYEQYF
TRBJ1-2	TRBV5-1	TRBD1	.	TGCGCCAGCAGCTCAGACAGGGCATATGGCTACACCTTC	CASSSDRAYGYTF
TRBJ2-3	TRBV9	TRBD2	.	TGTGCCAGCAGCCCCGACGGCCTAGCGGGTGATACGCAGTATTTT	CASSPDGLAGDTQYF
TRBJ2-7	TRBV6-2/TRBV6-3	TRBD1	.	TGTGCCAGCAGTTACTGGGGACAGGGTGGCGAGCAGTACTTC	CASSYWGQGGEQYF
TRBJ2-1	TRBV11-3	TRBD2	few	TGTGCCAGCAGCTTAGGCGGGAGGATCTACGGTGAGCAGTTCTTC	CASSLGGRIYGEQFF
TRBJ2-7	TRBV6-5	.	.	TGTGCCAGCAGTTACTCGCACAACTCCTACGAGCAGTACTTC	CASSYSHNSYEQYF
TRBJ2-7	TRBV27	.	.	TGTGCCAGCAGATTCTCTACAGGGAGCGAGCAGTACTTC	CASRFSTGSEQYF
TRBJ2-7	TRBV14	TRBD1	.	TGTGCCAGCAGCCAAGATCCTTTCAACAGGGGTGGGAGCTACGAGCAGTACTTC	CASSQDPFNRGGSYEQYF
TRBJ2-1	TRBV5-1	TRBD1	.	TGCGCCAGCAGCAAGGGACAGGGCTACAATGAGCAGTTCTTC	CASSKGQGYNEQFF
TRBJ2-6	TRBV5-1	.	.	TGCGCCAGCAGCCTATCAAATTCTGGGGCCAACGTCCTGACTTTC	CASSLSNSGANVLTF
TRBJ2-5	TRBV2	TRBD1	.	TGTGCCAGCAGTTCACAGGGGGAAGAGACCCAGTACTTC	CASSSQGEETQYF
TRBJ2-5	TRBV25-1	TRBD1	.	TGTGCCAGCAGGGACAGGACCCAAGAGACCCAGTACTTC	CASRDRTQETQYF
TRBJ2-2	TRBV19	.	.	TGTGCCAGTACCCCCCTCGGAGGGAATCCCGGGGCCGGGGAGCTGTTTTTT	CASTPLGGNPGAGELFF
TRBJ2-3	TRBV2	TRBD2	.	TGTGCCAGCAGAGGGCCCGGGACTAGCGGGAGAGAAGATACGCAGTATTTT	CASRGPGTSGREDTQYF